This is a list of T cell receptor beta chains from one sample in a study of blood T cell repertoires in COVID-19. Assay: immunoSEQ multiplex PCR; the TCRdb copy retains only in-frame clones and omits some. The sample contains roughly 190,000 clones, less than 90% of which appear only once. Sequences were obtained from peripheral blood. Receptors originate from a woman in her sixties with COVID-19, enrolled during active disease. CDR3s include the opening cysteine and the closing phenylalanine or tryptophan. Each record gives: J gene, V gene, clone size, D gene, CDR3 DNA, CDR3 protein. A D gene is named only where the DNA matches it firmly. Expanded clones get a size class; other rows say once, few or many, or leave the size out.

>TRBJ1-3|TRBV9|once|TRBD1
TGTGCCAGCAGCCCGGACCCTCCGGGACAGGGCTCTGGAAACACCATATATTTT
CASSPDPPGQGSGNTIYF
>TRBJ1-3|TRBV19|.|.
TGTGCCAGTAGTATCCGTACAGAGACTGGAAACACCATATATTTT
CASSIRTETGNTIYF
>TRBJ2-2|TRBV6-1|.|TRBD1
TGTGCCAGCAGTGAACTCCCTCAAGACAGGGACCCCACCGGGGAGCTGTTTTTT
CASSELPQDRDPTGELFF
>TRBJ1-1|TRBV10-1|.|TRBD1
TGCGCCAGCAGTGCTGGACAGGGAAGGAACACTGAAGCTTTCTTT
CASSAGQGRNTEAFF
>TRBJ1-2|TRBV24-1|once|TRBD1
TGTGCCACCAGTGAACAAACCGGGACAGGGGTTGGCTACACCTTC
CATSEQTGTGVGYTF
>TRBJ2-1|TRBV6-5|.|.
TGTGCCAGCAGACTAGGGGGATCCTACAATGAGCAGTTCTTC
CASRLGGSYNEQFF
>TRBJ1-6|TRBV28|.|.
TGTGCCAGCGCGAGACTGGGACATACGAGCTCCTATAATTCACCCCTCCACTTT
CASARLGHTSSYNSPLHF
>TRBJ2-7|TRBV7-6|.|.
TGTGCCAGCAGCTACCGGGACTTATACGAGCAGTACTTC
CASSYRDLYEQYF
>TRBJ2-3|TRBV6-5|.|TRBD2
TGTGCCAGCAGTTACTCTGGCGGGAGTACAGATACGCAGTATTTT
CASSYSGGSTDTQYF
>TRBJ2-2|TRBV30|.|.
TGTGCCTGGGACTATCTAGGGGGGGCAACCGGGGAGCTGTTTTTT
CAWDYLGGATGELFF
>TRBJ2-1|TRBV20-1|.|.
TGCAGTGCTAGAAGGACTCTTGAGCAGTTCTTC
CSARRTLEQFF
>TRBJ1-3|TRBV6-5|.|.
TGTGCCAGCAGTTACCCTGAGAGCTCTGGAAACACCATATATTTT
CASSYPESSGNTIYF
>TRBJ2-2|TRBV19|.|TRBD1
TGTGCCAGTAGTATCCAGGGGGCGCAGTCCGGGGAGCTGTTTTTT
CASSIQGAQSGELFF
>TRBJ1-2|TRBV6-6|.|.
TGTGCCAGCAGAATCTCGACCACGGGGAGTGGCTACACCTTC
CASRISTTGSGYTF
>TRBJ1-4|TRBV6-1|.|TRBD1
TGTGCCAGCAGTGAAGCGATGGACAGGGGTGAAAAACTGTTTTTT
CASSEAMDRGEKLFF
>TRBJ2-7|TRBV4-1|.|.
TGCGCCAGCAGCCAAGATTGGGGACTGATCTACGAGCAGTACTTC
CASSQDWGLIYEQYF
>TRBJ2-7|TRBV6-4|.|.
TGTGCCAGCAGATCGACTAGAGTACACGAGCAGTACTTC
CASRSTRVHEQYF